This TCR beta chain was observed in a study of cytomegalovirus exposure and HLA in healthy donors. Study-wide results and caveats: A later analysis linked a missense DCLRE1C variant to TCR beta V- and J-gene trimming.

This clone has just one count. Its antigen is not identified. The PCR was carried out with 60 Vbeta primers and 13 Jbeta primers. Methods used by the authors: An analysis performed later counted about 80 million unique TCR beta chains (approximately 12 million of them shared). Sequencing was performed with immunoSEQ multiplex PCR; in TCRdb, only in-frame clones are kept and a portion is missing. The D gene and trimming were derived from the DNA, and the V and J assignments and clone size from that table. The sample consists of about 220,000 clones, around 80% of them appearing once. The CDR3 covers 14 residues. CDR1 SGHAT and CDR2 FQNNGV come from the germline V gene. The ends were cut back, 4 bases at V and 0 bases at J, with 10 bases in the middle.

The chain links TRBV11-2 to TRBJ2-7, with D perhaps matching TRBD2 (6 bases). The source material was PBMCs. The receptor comes from a man between 18 and 29 years old in good health and CMV-seronegative. In DNA, the CDR3 is TGTGCCAGCAGCTGGGGACTTACCTCCTACGAGCAGTACTTC. This codes for CASSWGLTSYEQYF.